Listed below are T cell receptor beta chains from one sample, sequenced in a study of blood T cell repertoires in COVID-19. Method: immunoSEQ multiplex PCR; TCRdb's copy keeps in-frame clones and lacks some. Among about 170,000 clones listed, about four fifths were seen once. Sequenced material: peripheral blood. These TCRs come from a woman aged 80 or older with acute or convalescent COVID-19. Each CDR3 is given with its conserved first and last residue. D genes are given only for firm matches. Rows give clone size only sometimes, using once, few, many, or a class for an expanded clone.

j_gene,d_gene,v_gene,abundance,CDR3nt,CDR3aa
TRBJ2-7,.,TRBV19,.,TGTGCCAGTAGTATAGAGCTCTCCCGGAGCTCCTACGAGCAGTACTTC,CASSIELSRSSYEQYF
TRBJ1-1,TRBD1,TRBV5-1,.,TGCGCCAGCAGCCTGGAGGGACAGCTGAACACTGAAGCTTTCTTT,CASSLEGQLNTEAFF
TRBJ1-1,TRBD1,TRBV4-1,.,TGCGCCAGCAGCTTTCAGGGGGCGGCTGGCGCTGAAGCTTTCTTT,CASSFQGAAGAEAFF
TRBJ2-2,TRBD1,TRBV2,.,TGTGCCAGCAGTCAGACAGGGCTGAACACCGGGGAGCTGTTTTTT,CASSQTGLNTGELFF
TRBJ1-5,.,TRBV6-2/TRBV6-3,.,TGTGCCAGCAGTTACTCAGGGGCTGGGACAAGGACTTCTATGAGCAATCAGCCCCAGCATTTT,CASSYSGAGTRTSMSNQPQHF
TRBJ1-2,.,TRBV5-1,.,TGCGCCAGCAGCTTAACGGGTTCTAACTATGGCTACACCTTC,CASSLTGSNYGYTF
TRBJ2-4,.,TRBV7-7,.,TGTGCTAGCAGGGGAAAGGGGAGGCCAGCCAAAAACATTCAGTACTTC,CASRGKGRPAKNIQYF
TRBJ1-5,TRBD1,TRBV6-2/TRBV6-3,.,TGTGCCAGCAGTTACTTACAGGGGGCAATGCAGCCCCAGCATTTT,CASSYLQGAMQPQHF
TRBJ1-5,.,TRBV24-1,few,TGTGCCACCAGTGAAACAAGCAATCAGCCCCAGCATTTT,CATSETSNQPQHF
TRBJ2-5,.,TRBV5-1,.,TGCGCCAGCAGCTACCAGGGGTTAGAGACCCAGTACTTC,CASSYQGLETQYF
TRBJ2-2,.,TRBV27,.,TGTGCCAGCAGTTTATGGGTCTCTCGACAGCTGAACACCGGGGAGCTGTTTTTT,CASSLWVSRQLNTGELFF
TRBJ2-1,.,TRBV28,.,TGTGCCAGCAGTTTATTACGGGACTACAATGAGCAGTTCTTC,CASSLLRDYNEQFF
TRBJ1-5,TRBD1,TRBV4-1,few,TGCGCCAGCAGCCGATCACAGGGGATAGGGCAGCCCCAGCATTTT,CASSRSQGIGQPQHF
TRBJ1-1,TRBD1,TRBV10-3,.,TGTGCCATCAGTCCAACCGGGACAGTAAGGACTGAAGCTTTCTTT,CAISPTGTVRTEAFF
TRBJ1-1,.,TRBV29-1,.,TGCAGCGTTGAAAACCCCGGCAGCCGCGGCACTGAAGCTTTCTTT,CSVENPGSRGTEAFF
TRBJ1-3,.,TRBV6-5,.,TGTGCCAGCAGCCAGGAACCGAGCTCTGGAAACACCATATATTTT,CASSQEPSSGNTIYF
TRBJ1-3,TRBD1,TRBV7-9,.,TGTGCCAGCAGCACCCGGCAGGGGGACTCTGGAAACACCATATATTTT,CASSTRQGDSGNTIYF
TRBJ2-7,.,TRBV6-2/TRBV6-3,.,TGTGCCAGCAGTTACTTAGGGACGGGAGTAACCTACGAGCAGTACTTC,CASSYLGTGVTYEQYF
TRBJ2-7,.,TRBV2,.,TGTGCCAGCAGTAGGACAGACTACGAGCAGTACTTC,CASSRTDYEQYF
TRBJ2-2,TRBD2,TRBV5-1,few,TGCGCCAGCAGCTTGGAAGCGGGAGTAAACACCGGGGAGCTGTTTTTT,CASSLEAGVNTGELFF
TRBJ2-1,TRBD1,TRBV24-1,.,TGTGCCACCAGCAGGACAGGGTTTGAGCAGTTCTTC,CATSRTGFEQFF
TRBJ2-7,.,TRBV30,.,TGTGCCTGGAGACCGGGGGGCGGCTACGAGCAGTACTTC,CAWRPGGGYEQYF
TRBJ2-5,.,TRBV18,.,TGTGCCAGCTCACCACTCGGGGAAGAAGAGACCCAGTACTTC,CASSPLGEEETQYF
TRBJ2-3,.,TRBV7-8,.,TGTGCCAGCACCCCGGGACTTTGGGACACAGATACGCAGTATTTT,CASTPGLWDTDTQYF
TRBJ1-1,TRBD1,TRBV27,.,TGTGCCAGCAGCGACACCGGGGACAGGGTGGATAGTGAAGCTTTCTTT,CASSDTGDRVDSEAFF
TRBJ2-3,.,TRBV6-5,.,TGTGCCAGCAGGGAGAATGGGGGCCTGCCAGATACGCAGTATTTT,CASRENGGLPDTQYF
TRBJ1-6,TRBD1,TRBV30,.,TGTGCCTGGAGTCTTACAGGGGGGGATTCACCCCTCCACTTT,CAWSLTGGDSPLHF
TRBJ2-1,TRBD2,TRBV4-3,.,TGCGCCAGCAGCCTGTCGGCGGGAGTGGACTACAATGAGCAGTTCTTC,CASSLSAGVDYNEQFF
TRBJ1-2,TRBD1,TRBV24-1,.,TGTGCCGCGGGCGCGGGACAGGATAACTATGGCTACACCTTC,CAAGAGQDNYGYTF